These 32 T cell receptor beta chains were sequenced from one sample in a study of T cell changes during pregnancy in multiple sclerosis. Libraries were prepared by immunoSEQ multiplex PCR; TCRdb keeps only in-frame clonotypes and omits some of them. The sample holds tens of thousands of clones, about nine tenths seen once. This sample comprised peripheral blood, obtained in the third trimester of pregnancy. Receptor source: a female donor in good health, enrolled as a control in a pregnancy study.

The V call is TRBV19, the J call TRBJ1-1; D possibly corresponds to TRBD1 (6 bases). Germline CDR1 is LNHDA and CDR2 is SQIVND (reference sequence). Trimming took off 3 bases at V and 1 base at J, with 9 bases between the two ends. CDR3 length equals 14 residues. For the CDR3, the DNA is TGTGCCAGTAGTATCCCGACAGGGAACACTGAAGCTTTCTTT. Its translation: CASSIPTGNTEAFF.

The chain uses TRBV25-1 and TRBJ1-2; tentatively, D is TRBD1 (6 bases). The CDR3 is 14 residues long. V was pared by 6 bases and J by 0 bases, with 11 bases between. From germline, CDR1 is MGHDK and CDR2 SYGVNS. CDR3 residues: CASRGAGPNYGYTF. The DNA for the CDR3 is TGTGCCAGCAGGGGGGCAGGACCTAACTATGGCTACACCTTC.

CDR3 coding DNA: TGCGCCAGCAGCCCTCGGACAGGAACCGACTATGGCTACACCTTC. Its protein product is CASSPRTGTDYGYTF. This chain links TRBV5-1 with TRBJ1-2, with 7 positions matching TRBD1. Trimming at V came to 4 bases and at J to 3 bases, leaving 9 bases not matched to a gene. The length of the CDR3 is 15 residues. The germline V gene encodes CDR1 SGHRS and CDR2 YFSETQ.

The chain combines TRBV15 with TRBJ1-1; D is unresolved. Germline V gene sequence: CDR1 LNHNV, CDR2 YYDKDF (reference sequence). The V end lost 5 bases, the J end lost 2 bases, and 3 bases lay between the germline ends. The CDR3 runs 11 residues. CDR3 nucleotides: TGTGCCACCAGCCTAAACACTGAAGCTTTCTTT. Its translation: CATSLNTEAFF.

The V call is TRBV15, the J call TRBJ1-4, with D uncertain. This CDR3 is 17 amino acids long. V lost 1 base and J 8 bases, leaving 20 bases between the germline ends. Germline CDR1 reads LNHNV; CDR2 reads YYDKDF (reference sequence). CDR3: CATSRALLTGLKEKLFF. In nucleotides, the CDR3 is TGTGCCACCAGCAGAGCTTTACTGACGGGGTTAAAGGAAAAACTGTTTTTT.

The chain has TRBV6-6 and TRBJ1-1; TRBD1 is a possible D gene (6 bases). The V gene's germline CDR1 is MNHNY and CDR2 SVGAGI (reference sequence). CDR3 size: 14 residues. Trimming removed 0 bases at V and 7 bases at J, with 12 bases between. This CDR3 reads CASSYSGGAGEAFF. CDR3 coding DNA: TGTGCCAGCAGTTACTCTGGGGGCGCAGGTGAAGCTTTCTTT.

This chain joins TRBV13 and TRBJ2-7, with TRBD1 as a possible D gene (6 bases). In germline, CDR1 is PRHDT, CDR2 FYEKMQ (reference sequence). This CDR3 has 15 amino acids. The V and J ends lost 4 bases and 2 bases respectively, with 15 bases between them. The chain's CDR3 is CASSSLLDSPYEQYF. The DNA for the CDR3 is TGTGCCAGCAGCTCTTTACTGGACAGTCCCTACGAGCAGTACTTC.

The V gene is TRBV5-1, the J gene TRBJ2-5; maybe TRBD1 (6 bases). In germline, CDR1 is SGHRS, CDR2 YFSETQ. This CDR3 spans 14 amino acids. V shed 2 bases and J shed 5 bases, with 13 bases lying between them. The CDR3 sequence is CASSLQGIKETQYF. CDR3 nucleotides: TGCGCCAGCAGCTTACAGGGTATCAAGGAGACCCAGTACTTC. The whole variable domain, filled in from reference TRBV5-1 and TRBJ2-5, reads KAGVTQTPRYLIKTRGQQVTLSCSPISGHRSVSWYQQTPGQGLQFLFEYFSETQRNKGNFPGRFSGRQFSNSRSEMNVSTLELGDSALYLCASSLQGIKETQYFGPGTRLLVL.

This clone appeared a few times. The chain uses TRBV28 and TRBJ1-2, with 8 bases matching TRBD1. The CDR3 covers 18 residues. V trimming: 2 bases; J trimming: 4 bases; junction bases outside the gene matches: 15. Germline V gene sequence: CDR1 MDHEN, CDR2 SYDVKM. The CDR3 sequence is CASSLGFVRGRRGYGYTF. Here the CDR3 DNA reads TGTGCCAGCAGTTTAGGGTTTGTCAGGGGGCGACGGGGCTATGGCTACACCTTC.

CDR3 in DNA: TGTGCCAGTAGTATAGAGGGGGCGAGAGCCAAAAACATTCAGTACTTC. As protein: CASSIEGARAKNIQYF. This chain joins TRBV19 and TRBJ2-4; possible D gene TRBD1, 6 bases. CDR1 is LNHDA, CDR2 SQIVND, per germline (reference sequence). The V end lost 0 bases, the J end lost 0 bases, and 9 bases lay between the germline ends. The CDR3 totals 16 residues.

J is TRBJ2-1 and V is TRBV5-5, with 15 bases that match TRBD2. The CDR3 has 18 residues. The V gene end was trimmed by 7 bases and the J gene end by 0 bases; junction bases not matched to a gene: 8. Looked up from germline, CDR1 is SGHKS and CDR2 is YYEKEE (reference sequence). DNA for the CDR3: TGTGCCAGCCGGGGACTAGCGGGAGGTTTAAGCTCCTACAATGAGCAGTTCTTC. Its protein is CASRGLAGGLSSYNEQFF.

This clone appeared once. This sequence joins TRBV19 and TRBJ2-7; D possibly corresponds to TRBD2 (5 bases). The germline CDR1 and CDR2 sequences are LNHDA and SQIVND (reference sequence). The germline V and J ends were trimmed by 0 bases and 7 bases, with 7 bases remaining between them. This CDR3 has 12 amino acids. The CDR3 coding sequence is TGTGCCAGTAGTATAGAGGGAGTTGAGCAGTACTTC. Residues: CASSIEGVEQYF.

The chain has TRBV4-3 and TRBJ1-2; D is possibly TRBD1 (6 bases). The CDR3 sequence is 16 residues long. The germline V gene encodes CDR1 LGHNA and CDR2 YSLEER. V lost 0 bases and J 0 bases, leaving 11 bases between the germline ends. The CDR3 sequence: CASSQDYGQPNYGYTF. The DNA of the CDR3 is TGCGCCAGCAGCCAAGACTACGGACAGCCTAACTATGGCTACACCTTC.

V gene TRBV7-2 combines with J gene TRBJ2-5, with TRBD1 matching 10 bases. Per germline, CDR1 SGHTA and CDR2 FQGNSA. Trimming cost V 1 base and J 5 bases; bases outside gene matches: 7. The length of the CDR3 is 16 residues. The CDR3 spells CASSLGVTGGRETQYF. CDR3 in DNA: TGTGCCAGCAGCTTAGGGGTGACAGGGGGCAGGGAGACCCAGTACTTC.

The chain carries TRBV28 and TRBJ1-2, with D hard to call. Between the trimmed V and J ends, which lost 2 bases and 0 bases, there was a span of 7 bases. The CDR3 has 14 amino acids. The germline V gene encodes CDR1 MDHEN and CDR2 SYDVKM. As DNA, the CDR3 is TGTGCCAGCAGTTTACGGAGCACTAACTATGGCTACACCTTC. This encodes CASSLRSTNYGYTF.

The chain is built from TRBV27 and TRBJ2-7; D call uncertain. CDR1 is MNHEY, CDR2 SMNVEV, per germline (reference sequence). V lost 10 bases to trimming and J lost 1 base, with 14 bases between them. The CDR3 is 13 residues long. The CDR3 loop reads CATALTGSYEQYF. CDR3 DNA: TGTGCCACCGCCTTGACGGGTTCCTACGAGCAGTACTTC.

The chain has TRBV7-2 and TRBJ2-2, with D perhaps TRBD2 (6 bases). The CDR3 length is 13 residues. Germline V gene sequence: CDR1 SGHTA, CDR2 FQGNSA. Trimming pared 1 base from V and 9 bases from J, leaving 9 bases between. CDR3 in DNA: TGTGCCAGCAGCTTAGAAGCGGGCCGGGAGCTGTTTTTT. It is translated as CASSLEAGRELFF.

V usage is TRBV11-2 and J usage is TRBJ1-6; D might be TRBD1 (6 bases). Trimming took 5 bases from V and 0 from J, leaving 14 bases between them. CDR3 length: 17 amino acids. In germline, CDR1 is SGHAT, CDR2 FQNNGV. CDR3 protein: CASSQGQSSSYNSPLHF. CDR3 DNA: TGTGCCAGCAGCCAAGGACAGTCAAGCTCCTATAATTCACCCCTCCACTTT.

V is TRBV28 and J is TRBJ1-1; D possibly corresponds to TRBD1 (6 bases). The CDR3 covers 15 residues. V was cut by 10 bases and J by 1 base, with 19 bases left in between. Per germline, CDR1 MDHEN and CDR2 SYDVKM. The CDR3: CATLTAGGPNTEAFF. The DNA for the CDR3 is TGTGCCACCTTGACGGCGGGGGGGCCGAACACTGAAGCTTTCTTT. The full variable domain, in which reference TRBV28 and TRBJ1-1 provide the parts outside the CDR3, is DVKVTQSSRYLVKRTGEKVFLECVQDMDHENMFWYRQDPGLGLRLIYFSYDVKMKEKGDIPEGYSVSREKKERFSLILESASTNQTSMYLCATLTAGGPNTEAFFGQGTRLTVV.

The rearrangement links TRBV6-1 to TRBJ2-7; a possible D gene is TRBD1 (6 bases). V was shortened by 4 bases and J by 5 bases, with 18 bases between the two germline ends. Germline CDR1 reads MNHNS; CDR2 reads SASEGT. The CDR3 consists of 15 residues. The CDR3 DNA reads as TGTGCCAGCAGTGCTCGTGGCCAGGGGCTACACGAGCAGTACTTC. It codes for CASSARGQGLHEQYF.

The J gene is TRBJ1-2, the V gene TRBV19; weak D call: TRBD1 (5 bases). This CDR3 is built from 14 residues. V was pared by 4 bases and J by 4 bases, with 13 bases between. Germline CDR1 LNHDA, CDR2 SQIVND (reference sequence). CDR3 region: CASSSATASYGYTF. DNA of the CDR3: TGTGCCAGTAGTAGCGCGACAGCTTCCTATGGCTACACCTTC.

This sequence joins TRBV18 and TRBJ2-7; 13 positions match TRBD2. Germline loops: CDR1 KGHSH, CDR2 LQKENI. The CDR3 runs 17 residues. V shed 3 bases, J shed 2 bases, and the junction held 7 bases outside the gene matches. In nucleotides, the CDR3 is TGTGCCAGCTCACCGCCGGGACTAGCGGGACCGACCTACGAGCAGTACTTC. Translating it yields CASSPPGLAGPTYEQYF.

The V and J genes are TRBV5-6 and TRBJ2-2; no firm D call. The CDR3 is 13 amino acids. Germline-derived CDR1 and CDR2 are SGHDT and YYEEEE. V lost 0 bases and J 10 bases, leaving 10 bases between the germline ends. The CDR3 is CASSLGTEVELFF. CDR3 DNA: TGTGCCAGCAGCTTGGGCACAGAAGTGGAGCTGTTTTTT. The entire variable domain, with the rest obtained from reference TRBV5-6 and TRBJ2-2, is as follows: DAGVTQSPTHLIKTRGQQVTLRCSPKSGHDTVSWYQQALGQGPQFIFQYYEEEERQRGNFPDRFSGHQFPNYSSELNVNALLLGDSALYLCASSLGTEVELFFGEGSRLTVL.

The chain joins TRBV19 to TRBJ2-7, with D unresolved. The CDR3 contains 14 residues. V lost 1 base, J lost 2 bases, and 9 bases lay in between. Germline CDR1 LNHDA, CDR2 SQIVND (reference sequence). The CDR3 nucleotides read TGTGCCAGTAGTATAGGAGCAGGCCCCTACGAGCAGTACTTC. Translated, it gives CASSIGAGPYEQYF.

Here the CDR3 DNA reads TGTGCCAGCAGTGGATGGGGCGAATTTCCATACGAGCAGTACTTC. Translated: CASSGWGEFPYEQYF. The genes are TRBV6-1 and TRBJ2-7; TRBD1 is a possible D gene (5 bases). The CDR3 spans 15 residues. Germline V gene data show CDR1 as MNHNS and CDR2 as SASEGT. V was pared by 4 bases and J by 4 bases, with 17 bases between.

V usage is TRBV9 and J usage is TRBJ2-1; 7 bases match TRBD2. Germline V lookup: CDR1 SGDLS, CDR2 YYNGEE. V trimming: 0 bases; J trimming: 6 bases; junction bases outside the gene matches: 6. The CDR3 runs to 15 residues. The CDR3 here is CASSVGLAAFNEQFF. The CDR3 nucleotides are TGTGCCAGCAGCGTAGGCCTAGCGGCCTTCAATGAGCAGTTCTTC.

This clone is a singleton in its sample. The rearrangement joins TRBV7-2 to TRBJ1-6; 7 bases match TRBD1. Per the germline V gene, CDR1 is SGHTA and CDR2 is FQGNSA. V lost 3 bases and J lost 7; bases outside the gene matches: 3. The CDR3 is 14 amino acids. The CDR3 coding sequence is TGTGCCAGCAGCTTCTCCAGGGGGAATTCACCCCTCCACTTT. Amino acid sequence: CASSFSRGNSPLHF.

This chain joins TRBV13 and TRBJ2-5; 12 nucleotides line up with TRBD1. The V and J ends lost 5 bases and 5 bases, in that order; junction bases with no gene match: 9. CDR3 length equals 16 residues. Germline CDR1 is PRHDT and CDR2 is FYEKMQ (reference sequence). This CDR3 is CASSQMGQGAKETQYF. DNA for the CDR3: TGTGCCAGCAGCCAAATGGGACAGGGGGCTAAGGAGACCCAGTACTTC.

This clone was counted a single time. The chain couples TRBV11-2 to TRBJ2-7; possible D gene TRBD1, 5 bases. The CDR3 covers 14 residues. From germline, CDR1 is SGHAT and CDR2 FQNNGV. Trimming removed 0 bases from V and 3 bases from J, with 9 bases in between. This CDR3 reads CASSLDPQVYEQYF. The CDR3 region has the DNA TGTGCCAGCAGCTTAGATCCACAGGTCTACGAGCAGTACTTC.

The chain couples TRBV13 to TRBJ1-4, with a possible D match to TRBD1 (5 bases). With 3 bases removed from V and 6 bases from J, the gap between germline ends came to 14 bases. The CDR3 runs 15 residues. Germline V CDR1 and CDR2: PRHDT, FYEKMQ (reference sequence). The CDR3 nucleotides read TGTGCCAGCAGCTTGGGGGGGACCCTTGATGAAAAACTGTTTTTT. This codes for CASSLGGTLDEKLFF.

The chain links TRBV5-4 to TRBJ2-7; no reliable D call. V gave up 0 bases and J gave up 3 bases, with 4 bases separating them. The CDR3 covers 12 residues. Germline V gene data show CDR1 as SGHNT and CDR2 as YYREEE (reference sequence). CDR3 coding DNA: TGTGCCAGCAGCTTGGACTTCTACGAGCAGTACTTC. This codes for CASSLDFYEQYF.

This clone was found once. This chain connects TRBV25-1 to TRBJ1-2, with D unresolved. The germline V gene has CDR1 MGHDK and CDR2 SYGVNS. The V end lost 0 bases, the J end lost 3 bases, and 8 bases lay between the germline ends. This CDR3 comprises 14 residues. The CDR3 DNA follows: TGTGCCAGCAGTGAATATACCGGGGACTATGGCTACACCTTC. It translates to CASSEYTGDYGYTF.